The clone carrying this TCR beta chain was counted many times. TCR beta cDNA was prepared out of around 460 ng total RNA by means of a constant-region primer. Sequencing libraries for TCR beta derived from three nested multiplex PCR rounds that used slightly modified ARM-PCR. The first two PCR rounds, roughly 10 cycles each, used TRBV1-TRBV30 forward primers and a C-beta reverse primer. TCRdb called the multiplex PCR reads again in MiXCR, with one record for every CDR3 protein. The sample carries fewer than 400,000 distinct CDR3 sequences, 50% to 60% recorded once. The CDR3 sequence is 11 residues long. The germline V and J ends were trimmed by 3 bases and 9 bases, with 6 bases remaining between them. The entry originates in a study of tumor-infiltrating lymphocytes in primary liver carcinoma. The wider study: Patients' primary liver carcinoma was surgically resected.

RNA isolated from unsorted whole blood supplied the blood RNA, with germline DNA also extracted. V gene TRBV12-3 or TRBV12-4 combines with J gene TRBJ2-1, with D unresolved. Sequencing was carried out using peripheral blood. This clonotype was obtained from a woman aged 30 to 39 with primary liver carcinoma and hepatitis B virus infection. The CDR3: CASSFGFEQFF. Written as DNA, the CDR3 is TGTGCCAGCAGTTTCGGCTTTGAGCAGTTCTTC.